This TCR beta chain is from a study of early T cells in non-severe SARS-CoV-2 infection. The wider study: Bulk RNA taken from unsorted whole blood was sequenced, leaving chains unpaired.

Unique molecular identifiers (one per individual cDNA molecule) were attached. Each CDR3 protein gets one entry after TCRdb re-called the 5' RACE reads with MiXCR. In the table there are approximately 60,000 distinct CDR3 sequences, around 12% of which are singletons. Whole-study results and caveats: VDJdb matching, biased toward anti-spike CD8 responses, missed private and CD4 specificities.

Trimming at V came to 7 bases and at J to 0 bases, leaving 16 bases not matched to a gene. CDR3 length: 18 amino acids. Germline-derived CDR1 and CDR2 are SGHDN and FVKESK. This clonotype was counted many times. As yet, its antigen is unknown. Material for sequencing was whole blood. This receptor was taken from an adult who was a healthcare worker with PCR-confirmed SARS-CoV-2 infection or an uninfected control (not recorded which). This chain uses TRBV14 with TRBJ2-7; 9 positions match TRBD2. The CDR3 nucleotides are TGTGCCAGCACCCCTGGGACTAGCTTCTCAAGGCCCTCCTACGAGCAGTACTTC. This encodes CASTPGTSFSRPSYEQYF.